The clone carrying this TCR beta chain was seen only a few times. The antigen remains unidentified. Researchers reported sorting CD4+ naive, central memory, regulatory and stem cell-like memory cells via CD45RO/CCR7/CD25/CD127/CD95/CD27. The data stem from a study of beta chain features in type 1 diabetes. Study results and limitations: Type 1 diabetes patients showed a moderate but significant shortening of TCRB CDR3s in all four CD4+ subsets.

As every portion of the isolated RNA was reverse transcribed, the sequencing read expressed TCRB transcripts. TCRdb's copy holds only in-frame clones and misses some; the assay was immunoSEQ multiplex PCR. The table shows 640,000 or so clones, with 13% occurring only once. Material: naive CD4+ T cells from blood. The TCR comes from a man younger than 30 with type 1 diabetes.

Here the CDR3 DNA reads TGTGCCAGCAGCTTCGGACAGGGGACGCGACTTTCCTACGAGCAGTACTTC. It codes for CASSFGQGTRLSYEQYF. This chain connects TRBV13 to TRBJ2-7; TRBD1 matches 9 bases. Trimming took 3 bases from V and 1 from J; bases not matched to a gene: 10. Germline V CDR1 and CDR2: PRHDT, FYEKMQ (reference sequence). The CDR3 is 17 amino acids. Supplemented by reference TRBV13 and TRBJ2-7, the full variable domain reads AAGVIQSPRHLIKEKRETATLKCYPIPRHDTVYWYQQGPGQDPQFLISFYEKMQSDKGSIPDRFSAQQFSDYHSELNMSSLELGDSALYFCASSFGQGTRLSYEQYFGPGTRLTVT.